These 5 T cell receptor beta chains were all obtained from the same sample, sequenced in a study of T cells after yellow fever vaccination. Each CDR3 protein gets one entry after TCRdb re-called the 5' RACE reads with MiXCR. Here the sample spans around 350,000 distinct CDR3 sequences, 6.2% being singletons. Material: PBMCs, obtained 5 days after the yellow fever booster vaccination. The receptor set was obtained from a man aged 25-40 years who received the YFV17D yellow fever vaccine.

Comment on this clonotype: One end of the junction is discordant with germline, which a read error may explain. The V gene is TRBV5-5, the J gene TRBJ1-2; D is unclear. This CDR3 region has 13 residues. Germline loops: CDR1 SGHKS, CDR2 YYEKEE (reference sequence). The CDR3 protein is CAISPGVLYGYTF. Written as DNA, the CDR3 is TGTGCCATCAGCCCCGGTGTCCTGTATGGCTACACCTTC.

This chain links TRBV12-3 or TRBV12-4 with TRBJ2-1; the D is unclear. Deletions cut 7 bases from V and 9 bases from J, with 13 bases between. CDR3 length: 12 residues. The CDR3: CASTISWSEQFF. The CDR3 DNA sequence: TGTGCCAGCACCATAAGTTGGAGTGAGCAGTTCTTC.

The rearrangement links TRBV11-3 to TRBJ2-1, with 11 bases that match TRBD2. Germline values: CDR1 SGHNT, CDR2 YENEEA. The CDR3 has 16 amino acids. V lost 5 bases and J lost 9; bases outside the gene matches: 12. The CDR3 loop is CASSHDPLAGGSEQFF. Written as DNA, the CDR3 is TGTGCCAGCAGCCATGACCCTCTAGCGGGAGGCAGTGAGCAGTTCTTC.

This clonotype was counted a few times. The DNA of the CDR3 is TGCAGTGCTACCTGGGCCCCGACATGGGAGACCCAGTACTTC. Translation: CSATWAPTWETQYF. The V and J genes are TRBV20-1 and TRBJ2-5; D call uncertain. The V end lost 4 bases, the J end lost 5 bases, and 17 bases lay between the germline ends. The CDR3 covers 14 residues. The germline V gene has CDR1 DFQATT and CDR2 SNEGSKA (reference sequence).

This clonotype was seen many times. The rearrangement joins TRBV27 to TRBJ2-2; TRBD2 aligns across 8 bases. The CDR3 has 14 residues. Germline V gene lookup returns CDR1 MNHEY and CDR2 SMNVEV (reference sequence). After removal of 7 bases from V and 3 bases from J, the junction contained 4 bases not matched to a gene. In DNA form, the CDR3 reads TGTGCCAGCAAACCGGGACTAGACACCGGGGAGCTGTTTTTT. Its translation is CASKPGLDTGELFF.